A single T cell receptor beta chain is shown here with its context. As yet, its antigen is unknown. The data were taken from a study of shared clonotypes between healthy human individuals. Across the whole study: For every donor, three CD4 naive, three CD4 memory, two CD8 naive and one CD8 memory plates were used. The study, taken as a whole, reports: The rarefaction results pointed to incomplete sorted-subset sequencing despite large depth.

Each donor was a Caucasian adult residing in Nashville, Tennessee. The split of CD4+ cells yielded CD45RA+ naive and CD45RA-negative memory subsets. Clones were read by immunoSEQ multiplex PCR, and TCRdb kept only the in-frame ones, dropping some. The data hold some 2 million clones, with 95% observed a single time. V gave up 0 bases and J gave up 9 bases, with 10 bases separating them. There are 13 residues in the CDR3. CDR1 and CDR2 from the germline V gene are SGHNT and YYREEE (reference sequence). The receptor was derived from a man between 18 and 35 years old in good health. This rearrangement joins TRBV5-4 to TRBJ1-5; no clear D. The material sequenced was naive CD4+ T cells sorted from blood. Subset denoted: CD45RA+ positively selected. Here the CDR3 reads CASSLDQVGPQHF. As DNA, the CDR3 is TGTGCCAGCAGCTTGGATCAGGTGGGGCCCCAGCATTTT.